The next 19 T cell receptor beta chains were all read from a single sample in a study of cytomegalovirus exposure and HLA in healthy donors. Libraries were prepared by immunoSEQ multiplex PCR; TCRdb keeps only in-frame clonotypes and omits some of them. This table has 110,000 to 150,000 clones, 85% to 90% appearing once. The sample taken for sequencing was PBMCs. The receptors come from a woman younger than 35 in good health and CMV-seropositive.

The chain recombines TRBV7-8 with TRBJ1-5, with a weak D call TRBD1 (5 bases). The CDR3 spans 14 residues. The V end lost 2 bases, the J end lost 5 bases, and 10 bases lay between the germline ends. CDR1 is SGHVS and CDR2 is FQNEAQ in the germline V gene. CDR3: CASSLQGTDQPQHF. DNA of the CDR3: TGTGCCAGCAGCTTACAGGGAACGGATCAGCCCCAGCATTTT.

The CDR3 coding sequence is TGTGCCTGCCACTTACGGGACAGTAGCAATCAGCCCCAGCATTTT. As protein: CACHLRDSSNQPQHF. V gene TRBV6-4 combines with J gene TRBJ1-5, with 7 bases identical to TRBD1. CDR1 is MRHNA and CDR2 is SNTAGT in the germline V gene. The CDR3 has 15 residues. Losses at the gene ends were 11 bases for V and 0 bases for J; bases not matched to a gene: 10.

This clone was detected once. CDR3 region: CASSPGQLGIYEQYF. The CDR3 nucleotides are TGCGCCAGCAGCCCAGGGCAGCTGGGGATCTACGAGCAGTACTTC. The chain combines TRBV5-1 with TRBJ2-7; D perhaps matches TRBD1 (5 bases). Looked up from germline, CDR1 is SGHRS and CDR2 is YFSETQ. Trimming took 4 bases from V and 3 from J, leaving 17 bases between them. CDR3 length: 15 residues.

The CDR3 loop reads CASSKGTGQISGNQPQHF. The CDR3 nucleotides read TGTGCCAGCAGTAAGGGGACAGGGCAGATTAGTGGCAATCAGCCCCAGCATTTT. The rearrangement joins TRBV27 to TRBJ1-5; 9 positions match TRBD1. This CDR3 is 18 amino acids long. J was trimmed by 2 bases and V by 5 bases; bases with no gene match: 13. Germline CDR1 reads MNHEY; CDR2 reads SMNVEV (reference sequence).

The table lists this clone with a few counts. The chain uses TRBV2 and TRBJ2-7, with D possibly matching TRBD1 (6 bases). Germline V gene sequence: CDR1 SNHLY, CDR2 FYNNEI. Trimming took 3 bases from V and 0 from J, leaving 9 bases between them. This CDR3 comprises 14 residues. The CDR3 sequence is CASSDLQGSYEQYF. Written as DNA, the CDR3 is TGTGCCAGCAGTGATTTACAGGGCTCCTACGAGCAGTACTTC.

The chain employs TRBV19 and TRBJ2-7; 9 nucleotides align to TRBD1. Trimming at V came to 6 bases and at J to 6 bases, leaving 9 bases not matched to a gene. The CDR3 totals 14 residues. Germline V gives CDR1 LNHDA, CDR2 SQIVND (reference sequence). Written as DNA, the CDR3 is TGTGCCAGTAGCCTGTTGGACAGGGGAGGCGAGCAGTACTTC. Amino acids: CASSLLDRGGEQYF.

This chain links TRBV5-1 with TRBJ1-1; D ambiguous. V shed 0 bases and J shed 8 bases, with 14 bases lying between them. Germline loops: CDR1 SGHRS, CDR2 YFSETQ. The CDR3 is made up of 14 amino acids. The DNA for the CDR3 is TGCGCCAGCAGCTTGGACGATGTCAGGCCGGAAGCTTTCTTT. Its translation: CASSLDDVRPEAFF.

The chain couples TRBV6-6 to TRBJ1-2; 9 nucleotides match TRBD1. This CDR3 comprises 15 residues. The germline gives CDR1 MNHNY, CDR2 SVGAGI (reference sequence). The V and J ends lost 2 bases and 8 bases, in that order; junction bases with no gene match: 9. The chain's CDR3 is CASSYGGNRGHGYTF. The CDR3 coding sequence is TGTGCCAGCAGTTACGGGGGCAACAGGGGGCACGGCTACACCTTC.

The chain uses TRBV6-1 and TRBJ1-3; perhaps TRBD1 as D (5 bases). V lost 6 bases to trimming and J lost 2 bases, with 11 bases between them. Per germline, CDR1 MNHNS and CDR2 SASEGT. The CDR3 extends over 14 amino acids. The CDR3 nucleotides read TGTGCCAGCAGACCCGGGGGAGCTGGAAACACCATATATTTT. Translation gives CASRPGGAGNTIYF.

V is TRBV29-1 and J is TRBJ2-1, with TRBD1 identical over 11 bases. Germline CDR1 and CDR2: SQVTM and ANQGSEA. The trim removed 7 bases at V and 4 bases at J, leaving 12 bases unmatched. The length of the CDR3 is 16 residues. CDR3 sequence reads: CSARGQGANEYNEQFF. CDR3 nucleotides: TGCAGCGCTAGAGGACAGGGGGCGAATGAATACAATGAGCAGTTCTTC.

This chain connects TRBV6-1 to TRBJ1-3, with D unclear. The CDR3 extends over 14 amino acids. From germline, CDR1 is MNHNS and CDR2 SASEGT. Deletions cut 2 bases from V and 2 bases from J, with 7 bases between. The CDR3 loop is CASSESGPGNTIYF. The DNA for the CDR3 is TGTGCCAGCAGTGAATCGGGTCCTGGAAACACCATATATTTT.

The table lists this clone with a few counts. The chain links TRBV11-2 to TRBJ1-6; weak D call: TRBD1 (6 bases). This CDR3 comprises 14 residues. Per germline, CDR1 SGHAT and CDR2 FQNNGV. V was pared by 4 bases and J by 6 bases, with 10 bases between. CDR3 in DNA: TGTGCCAGCAGCTCAGGACAGTTTAATTCACCCCTCCACTTT. It encodes CASSSGQFNSPLHF.

This clone was picked up a small number of times. In DNA, the CDR3 is TGTGCCAGCTCACGGATAGGGGGTCAGTCCCCCTACGAGCAGTACTTC. Translated: CASSRIGGQSPYEQYF. This chain links TRBV18 with TRBJ2-7; D might be TRBD1 (6 bases). The CDR3 length is 16 residues. The ends were cut back, 4 bases at V and 2 bases at J, with 18 bases in the middle. Germline values: CDR1 KGHSH, CDR2 LQKENI.

V is TRBV29-1 and J is TRBJ1-5; 9 bases fit TRBD1. This CDR3 spans 13 amino acids. V lost 6 bases, J lost 5 bases, and 5 bases stayed unmatched. Germline loops: CDR1 SQVTM, CDR2 ANQGSEA. As DNA, the CDR3 is TGCAGCGTGGGGACAGGGAGGTATCAGCCCCAGCATTTT. Protein: CSVGTGRYQPQHF.

The V and J genes are TRBV29-1 and TRBJ1-1, with 7 bases fitting TRBD1. CDR3 length equals 11 residues. J lost 9 bases, V lost 4 bases, and 5 bases had no gene match. Germline CDR1 is SQVTM and CDR2 is ANQGSEA. CDR3: CSVGLTGKAFF. In DNA, the CDR3 is TGCAGCGTTGGGCTGACAGGGAAAGCTTTCTTT.

This chain joins TRBV7-3 and TRBJ1-1; unclear D gene. The CDR3 sequence is 13 residues long. Trimming left V 1 base short and J 1 base short, with 4 bases between. Germline assignment: CDR1 SGHTA and CDR2 FQGTGA. The CDR3 region is CASSLRQNTEAFF. The CDR3 DNA is TGTGCCAGCAGCTTAAGGCAGAACACTGAAGCTTTCTTT.

The V gene is TRBV27, the J gene TRBJ2-5; 10 nucleotides agree with TRBD1. V gave up 5 bases and J gave up 4 bases; unmatched junction bases: 7. Germline V gene data show CDR1 as MNHEY and CDR2 as SMNVEV (reference sequence). This CDR3 is 15 amino acids long. In nucleotides, the CDR3 is TGTGCCAGCAGTCCCTGGGACAGGGGCGGAGAGACCCAGTACTTC. It is translated as CASSPWDRGGETQYF.

This clone was seen once. The chain couples TRBV11-1 to TRBJ2-1, with 7 nucleotides matching TRBD2. Unmatched junction bases numbered 17, after V lost 1 base and J lost 8 bases. Germline lookup yields CDR1 SGHAT and CDR2 FQDESV (reference sequence). The CDR3 contains 18 residues. The CDR3 DNA reads as TGTGCCAGCAGCTTAGTGGGGGGATTCGCGGGAGCGGGACATGAGCAGTTCTTC. Protein product: CASSLVGGFAGAGHEQFF.

The chain carries TRBV18 and TRBJ1-6; a weak D match, TRBD1 (5 bases). The CDR3 has 14 residues. V was pared by 1 base and J by 8 bases, with 9 bases between. CDR1 and CDR2 from the germline V gene are KGHSH and LQKENI. CDR3 sequence: CASSPRDFDSPLHF. The DNA for the CDR3 is TGTGCCAGCTCACCACGGGACTTCGATTCACCCCTCCACTTT.